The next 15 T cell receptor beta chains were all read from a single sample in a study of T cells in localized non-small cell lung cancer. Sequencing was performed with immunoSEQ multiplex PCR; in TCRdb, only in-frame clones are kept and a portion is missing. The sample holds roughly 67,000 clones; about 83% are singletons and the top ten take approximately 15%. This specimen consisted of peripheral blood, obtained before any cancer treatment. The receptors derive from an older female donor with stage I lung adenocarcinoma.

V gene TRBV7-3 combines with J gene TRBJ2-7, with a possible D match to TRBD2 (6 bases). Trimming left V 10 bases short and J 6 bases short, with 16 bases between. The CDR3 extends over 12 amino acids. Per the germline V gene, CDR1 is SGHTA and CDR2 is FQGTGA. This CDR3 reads CATRTGVAEQYF. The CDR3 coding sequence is TGTGCCACCCGAACGGGGGTGGCCGAGCAGTACTTC. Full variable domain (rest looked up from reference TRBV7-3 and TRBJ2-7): GAGVSQTPSNKVTEKGKYVELRCDPISGHTALYWYRQSLGQGPEFLIYFQGTGAADDSGLPNDRFFAVRPEGSVSTLKIQRTERGDSAVYLCATRTGVAEQYFGPGTRLTVT.

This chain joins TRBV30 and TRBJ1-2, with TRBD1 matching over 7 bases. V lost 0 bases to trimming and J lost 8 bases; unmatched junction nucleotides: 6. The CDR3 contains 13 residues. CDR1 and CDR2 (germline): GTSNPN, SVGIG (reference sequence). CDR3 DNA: TGTGCCTGGAGTGTACAGACAGGGCACGGCTACACCTTC. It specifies CAWSVQTGHGYTF.

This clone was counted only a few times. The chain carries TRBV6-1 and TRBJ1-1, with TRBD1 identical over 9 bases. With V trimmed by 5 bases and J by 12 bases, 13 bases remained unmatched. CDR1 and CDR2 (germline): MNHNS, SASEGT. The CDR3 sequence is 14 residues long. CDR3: CASSSPPGTGKTFF. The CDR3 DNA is TGTGCCAGCAGTTCCCCTCCCGGGACAGGGAAGACTTTCTTT.

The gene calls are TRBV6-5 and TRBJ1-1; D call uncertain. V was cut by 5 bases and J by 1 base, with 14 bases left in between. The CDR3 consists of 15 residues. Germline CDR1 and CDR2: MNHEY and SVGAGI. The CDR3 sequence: CASSPLWGSNTEAFF. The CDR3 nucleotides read TGTGCCAGCAGTCCTCTGTGGGGTTCGAACACTGAAGCTTTCTTT.

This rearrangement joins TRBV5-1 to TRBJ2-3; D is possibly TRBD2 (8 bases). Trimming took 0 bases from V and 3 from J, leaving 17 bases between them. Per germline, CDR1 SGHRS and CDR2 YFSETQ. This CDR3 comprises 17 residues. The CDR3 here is CASSLEGLARGTDTQYF. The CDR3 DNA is TGCGCCAGCAGCTTGGAAGGACTAGCCAGGGGGACAGATACGCAGTATTTT.

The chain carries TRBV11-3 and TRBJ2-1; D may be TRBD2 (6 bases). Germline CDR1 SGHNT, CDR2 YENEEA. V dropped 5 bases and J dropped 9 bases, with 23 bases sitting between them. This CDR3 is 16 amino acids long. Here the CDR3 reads CASSPQESGTGVEQFF. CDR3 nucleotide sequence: TGTGCCAGCAGCCCGCAGGAGTCCGGGACGGGGGTTGAGCAGTTCTTC.

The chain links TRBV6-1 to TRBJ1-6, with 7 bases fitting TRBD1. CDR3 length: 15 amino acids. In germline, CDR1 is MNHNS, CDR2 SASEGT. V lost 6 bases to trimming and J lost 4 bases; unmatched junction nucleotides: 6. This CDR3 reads CASSQTGQYNSPLHF. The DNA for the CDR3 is TGTGCCAGCAGCCAAACGGGACAGTATAATTCACCCCTCCACTTT.

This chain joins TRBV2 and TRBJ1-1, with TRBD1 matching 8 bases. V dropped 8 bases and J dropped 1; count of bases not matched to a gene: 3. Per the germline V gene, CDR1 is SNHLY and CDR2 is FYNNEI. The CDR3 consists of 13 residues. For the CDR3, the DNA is TGTGCCAGCGACAGGGGCCAGAACACTGAAGCTTTCTTT. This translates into CASDRGQNTEAFF.

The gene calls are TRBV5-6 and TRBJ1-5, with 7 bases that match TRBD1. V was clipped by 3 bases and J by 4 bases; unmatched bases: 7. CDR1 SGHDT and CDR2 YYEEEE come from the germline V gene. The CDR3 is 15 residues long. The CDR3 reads CASSSLTGRNQPQHF. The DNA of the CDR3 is TGTGCCAGCAGCTCCCTGACAGGGCGGAATCAGCCCCAGCATTTT.

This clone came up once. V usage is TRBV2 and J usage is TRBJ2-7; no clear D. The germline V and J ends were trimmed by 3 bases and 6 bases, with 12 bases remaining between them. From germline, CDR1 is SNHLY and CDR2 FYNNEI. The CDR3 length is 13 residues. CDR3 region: CASSENALGEQYF. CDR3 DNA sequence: TGTGCCAGCAGTGAGAATGCCTTGGGCGAGCAGTACTTC.

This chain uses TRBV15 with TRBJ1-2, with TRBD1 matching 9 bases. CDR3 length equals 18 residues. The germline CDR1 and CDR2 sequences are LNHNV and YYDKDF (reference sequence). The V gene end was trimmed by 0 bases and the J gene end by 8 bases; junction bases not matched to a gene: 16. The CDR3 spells CATSRDRGRGTGPSGYTF. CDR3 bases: TGTGCCACCAGCAGAGATCGGGGACGAGGGACAGGGCCAAGCGGCTACACCTTC.

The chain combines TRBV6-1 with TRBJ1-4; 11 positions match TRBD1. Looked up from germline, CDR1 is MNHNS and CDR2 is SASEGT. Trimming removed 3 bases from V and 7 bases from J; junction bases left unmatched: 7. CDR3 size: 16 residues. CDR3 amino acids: CASSEGPGQGGEKLFF. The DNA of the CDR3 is TGTGCCAGCAGTGAGGGCCCGGGACAGGGGGGTGAAAAACTGTTTTTT.

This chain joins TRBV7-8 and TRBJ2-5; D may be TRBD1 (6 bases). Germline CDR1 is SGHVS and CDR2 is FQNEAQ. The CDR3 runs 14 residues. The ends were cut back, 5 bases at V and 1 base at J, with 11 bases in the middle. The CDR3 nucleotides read TGTGCCAGCAGCCGAGGGGGACGCCAAGAGACCCAGTACTTC. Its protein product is CASSRGGRQETQYF.

The CDR3 reads CASNANEYNEQFF. CDR3 coding DNA: TGTGCCAGTAACGCGAACGAATACAATGAGCAGTTCTTC. This chain links TRBV19 with TRBJ2-1; D is ambiguous. The CDR3 is 13 residues long. The germline V gene encodes CDR1 LNHDA and CDR2 SQIVND (reference sequence). V was clipped by 7 bases and J by 4 bases, with 11 bases between them.

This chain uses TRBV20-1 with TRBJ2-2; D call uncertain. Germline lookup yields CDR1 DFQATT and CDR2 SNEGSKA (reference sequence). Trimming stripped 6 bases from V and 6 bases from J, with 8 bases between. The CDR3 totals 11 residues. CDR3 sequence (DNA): TGCAGTGCAATTAGAGCCGGGGAGCTGTTTTTT. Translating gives CSAIRAGELFF.